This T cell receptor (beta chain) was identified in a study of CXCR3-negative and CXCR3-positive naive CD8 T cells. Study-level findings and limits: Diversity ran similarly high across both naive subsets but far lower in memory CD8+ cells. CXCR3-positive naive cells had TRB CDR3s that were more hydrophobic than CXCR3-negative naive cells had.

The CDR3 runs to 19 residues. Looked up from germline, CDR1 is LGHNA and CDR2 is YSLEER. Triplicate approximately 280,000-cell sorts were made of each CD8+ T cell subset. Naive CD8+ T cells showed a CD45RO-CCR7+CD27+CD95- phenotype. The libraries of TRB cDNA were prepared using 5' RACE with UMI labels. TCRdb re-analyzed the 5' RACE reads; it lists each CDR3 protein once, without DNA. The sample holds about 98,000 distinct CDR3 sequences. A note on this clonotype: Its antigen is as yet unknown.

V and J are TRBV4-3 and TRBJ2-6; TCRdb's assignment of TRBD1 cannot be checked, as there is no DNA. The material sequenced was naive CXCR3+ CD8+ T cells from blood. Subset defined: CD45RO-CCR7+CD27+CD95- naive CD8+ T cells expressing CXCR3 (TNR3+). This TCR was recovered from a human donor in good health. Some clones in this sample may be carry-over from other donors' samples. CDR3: CASSQDSGQSYSGANVLTF.